The 30 T cell receptor beta chains given below trace back to one sample, sequenced in a study of identical twins. TCRdb passed the 5' RACE reads through MiXCR, listing each CDR3 protein once. Found here are 600,000 to 850,000 distinct CDR3 sequences, about 20% of them singletons; the top ten hold about an eighth. The same data also went into a second study, on T cells expressing NK-cell markers.

Sequencing was carried out using PBMCs. These receptor sequences come from a young woman in good health.

This clonotype was counted between two and nine times. V is TRBV7-9 and J is TRBJ2-5; a weak D match, TRBD2 (6 bases). V was pared by 1 base and J by 1 base, with 16 bases between. The CDR3 extends over 17 amino acids. Looked up from germline, CDR1 is SEHNR and CDR2 is FQNEAQ (reference sequence). The CDR3 loop reads CASSLGVLRDFQETQYF. CDR3 nucleotide sequence: TGTGCCAGCAGCTTAGGAGTCCTCCGGGACTTCCAAGAGACCCAGTACTTC.

The J gene is TRBJ2-7, the V gene TRBV7-9; TRBD1 is a possible D gene (5 bases). The germline V and J ends were trimmed by 5 bases and 5 bases, with 16 bases remaining between them. The CDR3 is made up of 14 amino acids. CDR1 is SEHNR, CDR2 FQNEAQ, per germline (reference sequence). The CDR3 nucleotides read TGTGCCAGCAGCCCCACAGGAATGCAAAACGAGCAGTACTTC. Protein product: CASSPTGMQNEQYF. The full variable domain, completed using reference TRBV7-9 and TRBJ2-7, is DTGVSQNPRHKITKRGQNVTFRCDPISEHNRLYWYRQTLGQGPEFLTYFQNEAQLEKSRLLSDRFSAERPKGSFSTLEIQRTEQGDSAMYLCASSPTGMQNEQYFGPGTRLTVT.

The V call is TRBV9, the J call TRBJ2-1; 9 bases are a match to TRBD2. Looked up from germline, CDR1 is SGDLS and CDR2 is YYNGEE. There are 17 residues in the CDR3. With V trimmed by 3 bases and J by 1 base, 8 bases remained unmatched. The CDR3 region has the DNA TGTGCCAGCAGCGGAGGGGTAGCGGGGGTGTCCTACAATGAGCAGTTCTTC. Translated, it gives CASSGGVAGVSYNEQFF.

The sample holds a few counts of this clonotype. V and J are TRBV5-5 and TRBJ2-5; D perhaps matches TRBD2 (6 bases). This CDR3 comprises 14 residues. V was clipped by 4 bases and J by 4 bases, with 14 bases between them. Germline CDR1 and CDR2: SGHKS and YYEKEE (reference sequence). The CDR3 loop reads CASSPRKEGETQYF. CDR3 coding DNA: TGTGCCAGCAGCCCCCGTAAGGAGGGAGAGACCCAGTACTTC.

J is TRBJ2-3 and V is TRBV20-1; tentative D call: TRBD1 (5 bases). The CDR3 runs 14 residues. Germline CDR1 and CDR2: DFQATT and SNEGSKA (reference sequence). Deletions cut 4 bases from V and 0 bases from J, with 11 bases between. DNA of the CDR3: TGCAGTGCTACCCATCGACAGAGCACAGATACGCAGTATTTT. This encodes CSATHRQSTDTQYF.

The sample holds a few counts of this clonotype. The J gene is TRBJ2-1, the V gene TRBV7-9, with 8 nucleotides matching TRBD1. This CDR3 contains 17 residues. V shed 2 bases and J 4 bases; nucleotides not matched to a gene: 10. Germline CDR1 and CDR2: SEHNR and FQNEAQ (reference sequence). The CDR3 DNA is TGTGCCAGCAGCTTAAATCTAGGGACAGGAGTTTACAATGAGCAGTTCTTC. Translation gives CASSLNLGTGVYNEQFF.

V usage is TRBV6-1 and J usage is TRBJ2-3; D gene uncertain. The V gene's germline CDR1 is MNHNS and CDR2 SASEGT. The CDR3 spans 15 residues. V dropped 11 bases and J dropped 3 bases, with 21 bases sitting between them. CDR3 amino acids: CARKPRSKGTDTQYF. The CDR3 DNA reads TGTGCCCGCAAGCCGAGGTCTAAAGGGACAGATACGCAGTATTTT.

This clonotype was detected a few times. The chain employs TRBV7-2 and TRBJ2-1; unclear D gene. Germline V CDR1 and CDR2: SGHTA, FQGNSA. The V gene lost 4 bases and the J gene lost 8 bases, with 9 bases spanning the gap. The CDR3 has 12 residues. CDR3 bases: TGTGCCAGCAGCTCTTCCAAGCATGAGCAGTTCTTC. Residues: CASSSSKHEQFF.

This clonotype has only a few counts. The chain couples TRBV10-3 to TRBJ2-2; no reliable D call. CDR3 length equals 12 residues. Trimming removed 11 bases at V and 4 bases at J, with 11 bases between. Germline V CDR1 and CDR2: ENHRY, SYGVKD. In DNA, the CDR3 is TGTGCCTACCGTAGGAGCACCGGGGAGCTGTTTTTT. It yields the protein CAYRRSTGELFF.

CDR3 in amino acids: CASSQGQGVTEAFF. CDR3 coding DNA: TGTGCCAGCAGCCAGGGACAGGGTGTCACTGAAGCTTTCTTT. The V and J genes are TRBV5-6 and TRBJ1-1; 9 bases are shared with TRBD1. CDR1 and CDR2 (germline): SGHDT, YYEEEE. There are 14 residues in the CDR3. Trimming removed 4 bases from V and 4 bases from J; junction bases left unmatched: 5.

This sequence joins TRBV15 and TRBJ2-7; TRBD2 matches at 9 bases. V lost 1 base, J lost 1 base, and 5 bases stayed unmatched. The length of the CDR3 is 16 residues. CDR1 and CDR2 from the germline V gene are LNHNV and YYDKDF (reference sequence). CDR3 DNA: TGTGCCACCAGCAGAGGGCTAGCGGGAAGTTCCTACGAGCAGTACTTC. As protein: CATSRGLAGSSYEQYF.

The J gene is TRBJ2-7, the V gene TRBV12-3 or TRBV12-4; 9 nucleotides match TRBD1. The junction had 10 bases not matched to a gene; V was cut back by 8 bases and J by 5 bases. The CDR3 covers 14 residues. For the CDR3, the DNA is TGTGCCAGCGGATACGGGACAGGGTACCACGAGCAGTACTTC. This translates into CASGYGTGYHEQYF.

This clonotype has a handful of counts. The rearrangement links TRBV12-3 or TRBV12-4 to TRBJ2-3; no definite D call. This CDR3 region has 16 residues. V dropped 6 bases and J dropped 2 bases, with 18 bases sitting between them. The CDR3 DNA follows: TGTGCCAGCAGATCTGGGCCTTTTAAACACACAGATACGCAGTATTTT. Amino acid sequence: CASRSGPFKHTDTQYF.

This chain joins TRBV10-3 and TRBJ1-5; no clear D gene. V lost 2 bases to trimming and J lost 0 bases, with 14 bases between them. This CDR3 region has 17 residues. Germline assignment: CDR1 ENHRY and CDR2 SYGVKD. DNA for the CDR3: TGTGCCATCAGTGAGACCTTCGGGAGCAATAGCAATCAGCCCCAGCATTTT. Protein sequence: CAISETFGSNSNQPQHF.

The J gene is TRBJ2-5, the V gene TRBV5-1; either TRBD1 or TRBD2 may supply D (5 bases each). The germline V gene has CDR1 SGHRS and CDR2 YFSETQ. The germline V and J ends were trimmed by 4 bases and 5 bases, with 15 bases remaining between them. The CDR3 loop spans 14 amino acids. CDR3: CASSASGAAETQYF. The DNA of the CDR3 is TGCGCCAGCAGCGCATCCGGGGCCGCCGAGACCCAGTACTTC.

This clonotype was seen more than once but under ten times. In nucleotides, the CDR3 is TGTGCCAGCAGCGTAACGACAGCCGCGGCGGGGGAGCTGTTTTTT. It codes for CASSVTTAAAGELFF. This chain joins TRBV9 and TRBJ2-2, with D possibly matching TRBD1 (5 bases). The CDR3 runs to 15 residues. Looked up from germline, CDR1 is SGDLS and CDR2 is YYNGEE. The germline V and J ends were trimmed by 1 base and 8 bases, with 15 bases remaining between them. Variable domain in full (rest from reference TRBV9 and TRBJ2-2): DSGVTQTPKHLITATGQRVTLRCSPRSGDLSVYWYQQSLDQGLQFLIQYYNGEERAKGNILERFSAQQFPDLHSELNLSSLELGDSALYFCASSVTTAAAGELFFGEGSRLTVL.

The V and J genes are TRBV10-3 and TRBJ2-1; D unclear. In germline, CDR1 is ENHRY, CDR2 SYGVKD. This CDR3 spans 13 amino acids. Trimming pared 10 bases from V and 8 bases from J, leaving 18 bases between. CDR3 residues: CATRAPIGDEQFF. The CDR3 nucleotides read TGTGCCACCCGGGCCCCCATTGGGGATGAGCAGTTCTTC.

This clonotype was recorded a few times. The V and J genes are TRBV18 and TRBJ1-2; perhaps TRBD1 as D (5 bases). The CDR3 runs 15 residues. The germline V gene encodes CDR1 KGHSH and CDR2 LQKENI. Deletions cut 0 bases from V and 3 bases from J, with 11 bases between. CDR3 in amino acids: CASSPPGVADYGYTF. The CDR3 DNA follows: TGTGCCAGCTCACCACCAGGGGTTGCTGACTATGGCTACACCTTC.

The gene calls are TRBV11-3 and TRBJ2-2, with 11 bases that match TRBD1. The CDR3 consists of 16 residues. Germline CDR1 is SGHNT and CDR2 is YENEEA. V trimming: 4 bases; J trimming: 5 bases; junction bases outside the gene matches: 6. CDR3 DNA sequence: TGTGCCAGCAGCTCGACCGGGACAGGGGGGACCGGGGAGCTGTTTTTT. Translating gives CASSSTGTGGTGELFF.

The table lists this clonotype with many counts. The chain carries TRBV7-8 and TRBJ2-6; 12 bases align to TRBD2. The germline V gene encodes CDR1 SGHVS and CDR2 FQNEAQ. V lost 5 bases and J lost 4; bases outside the gene matches: 12. This CDR3 has 19 residues. DNA of the CDR3: TGTGCCAGCAGCCCTCGACTAGCGGGAGTCTCGGGCGGGGCCAACGTCCTGACTTTC. This encodes CASSPRLAGVSGGANVLTF.

The V gene is TRBV12-3 or TRBV12-4, the J gene TRBJ2-7; the D is unclear. Deletions cut 6 bases from V and 5 bases from J, with 8 bases between. This CDR3 has 11 amino acids. Here the CDR3 reads CASSRLHEQYF. The CDR3 DNA reads TGTGCCAGCAGCCGCCTCCACGAGCAGTACTTC.

Details on this clonotype: One junction end does not reproduce the germline sequence, and a read error may be involved. The chain links TRBV6-6 to TRBJ1-2, with D hard to call. The CDR3 runs 12 residues. The germline gives CDR1 MNHNY, CDR2 SVGAGI (reference sequence). The CDR3 loop is CASSSHTGRYNF. DNA for the CDR3: TGTGCCAGCAGTTCTCATACCGGGAGATATAACTTC.

The chain recombines TRBV10-2 with TRBJ2-2, with TRBD2 matching 12 bases. CDR3 size: 20 residues. Germline CDR1 WSHSY, CDR2 SAAADI. The V segment lost 4 bases and the J segment 4 bases; nucleotides outside the gene matches: 16. The CDR3 nucleotides read TGCGCCAGCAGTGCCGGCTTGGCTAGCGGGAGGGGAGCGAGCACCGGGGAGCTGTTTTTT. Translation: CASSAGLASGRGASTGELFF.

The chain has TRBV7-2 and TRBJ2-1, with 10 bases aligning to TRBD2. Germline V gives CDR1 SGHTA, CDR2 FQGNSA. J gave up 9 bases and V 2 bases, and 1 base lay outside the gene matches. The CDR3 contains 13 residues. CDR3 residues: CASSLIAGGEQFF. The CDR3 nucleotides are TGTGCCAGCAGCTTAATAGCGGGAGGTGAGCAGTTCTTC. The entire variable domain, with the rest obtained from reference TRBV7-2 and TRBJ2-1, is as follows: GAGVSQSPSNKVTEKGKDVELRCDPISGHTALYWYRQSLGQGLEFLIYFQGNSAPDKSGLPSDRFSAERTGGSVSTLTIQRTQQEDSAVYLCASSLIAGGEQFFGPGTRLTVL.

This clonotype appeared a few times. The V call is TRBV7-2, the J call TRBJ2-3, with TRBD2 as a possible D gene (6 bases). The germline gives CDR1 SGHTA, CDR2 FQGNSA. Trimming removed 5 bases at V and 5 bases at J, with 17 bases between. This CDR3 has 15 amino acids. The chain's CDR3 is CASSPFGGAGDTQYF. Written as DNA, the CDR3 is TGTGCCAGCAGCCCCTTTGGTGGAGCGGGAGATACGCAGTATTTT. Supplemented by reference TRBV7-2 and TRBJ2-3, the full variable domain reads GAGVSQSPSNKVTEKGKDVELRCDPISGHTALYWYRQSLGQGLEFLIYFQGNSAPDKSGLPSDRFSAERTGGSVSTLTIQRTQQEDSAVYLCASSPFGGAGDTQYFGPGTRLTVL.

This chain links TRBV25-1 with TRBJ1-1, with D maybe TRBD1 (5 bases). The CDR3 runs to 13 residues. Per the germline V gene, CDR1 is MGHDK and CDR2 is SYGVNS. Trimming took 3 bases from V and 5 from J, leaving 10 bases between them. This CDR3 reads CASSETRGTEAFF. CDR3 coding DNA: TGTGCCAGCAGTGAGACGAGGGGTACTGAAGCTTTCTTT. The complete variable domain, with remaining parts taken from reference TRBV25-1 and TRBJ1-1, reads EADIYQTPRYLVIGTGKKITLECSQTMGHDKMYWYQQDPGMELHLIHYSYGVNSTEKGDLSSESTVSRIRTEHFPLTLESARPSHTSQYLCASSETRGTEAFFGQGTRLTVV.

This clonotype was counted once. The rearrangement uses TRBV20-1 and TRBJ2-7; D is unclear. Germline values: CDR1 DFQATT, CDR2 SNEGSKA (reference sequence). The CDR3 is 17 amino acids. Trimming took 1 base from V and 5 from J, leaving 24 bases between them. This chain's CDR3 is CSARGPINQEIIHEQYF. DNA of the CDR3: TGCAGTGCTAGAGGACCTATTAATCAGGAGATTATCCACGAGCAGTACTTC.

This clonotype turned up a few times. Here the CDR3 reads CSAPPDRGREKLFF. CDR3 in DNA: TGCAGTGCCCCCCCCGACAGGGGGAGGGAAAAACTGTTTTTT. V is TRBV20-1 and J is TRBJ1-4, with TRBD1 matching 9 bases. Germline-derived CDR1 and CDR2 are DFQATT and SNEGSKA (reference sequence). The CDR3 is made up of 14 amino acids. With V trimmed by 6 bases and J by 8 bases, 10 bases remained unmatched.

Ten or more counts support this clonotype. The chain recombines TRBV12-3 or TRBV12-4 with TRBJ2-7; D unclear. CDR3 size: 13 residues. V gave up 3 bases and J gave up 2 bases, with 8 bases separating them. This chain's CDR3 is CASSLASTYEQYF. The CDR3 DNA reads as TGTGCCAGCAGTTTGGCCTCCACCTACGAGCAGTACTTC.

The rearrangement uses TRBV9 and TRBJ1-2, with a possible D match to TRBD1 (6 bases). This CDR3 comprises 14 residues. V was clipped by 3 bases and J by 4 bases, with 13 bases between them. Germline CDR1 and CDR2: SGDLS and YYNGEE. CDR3 coding DNA: TGTGCCAGCAGCGCTACAGGGATCGGCTATGGCTACACCTTC. This codes for CASSATGIGYGYTF.